One sample yielded the 22 T cell receptor beta chains listed below, sequenced in a study of tumor-infiltrating lymphocytes in primary liver carcinoma. TCR beta cDNA was made from 400 to 500 ng total RNA with a constant-region primer. Employing slightly modified ARM-PCR, three nested multiplex PCR rounds were run, and these gave rise to the TCR beta libraries. TRBV1-TRBV30 forward primers paired with a C-beta reverse primer were used in the first two PCR rounds, which ran approximately 10 cycles each. TCRdb independently ran MiXCR on the multiplex PCR reads; one entry per CDR3 protein. The sample consists of 300,000 to 350,000 distinct CDR3 sequences, less than 65% of them appearing once. The source of the blood RNA was unsorted whole blood, and germline DNA was extracted as well. The sample consisted of peripheral blood. The origin of the receptors is a man aged 40-49 years with primary liver carcinoma and hepatitis B virus infection.

A note on this clonotype: With a much larger clone just one base away, this may be a read error. J is TRBJ2-7 and V is TRBV6-1, with D unclear. The CDR3 length is 14 residues. From germline, CDR1 is MNHNS and CDR2 SASEGT. This CDR3 is CASNEVGIQREQYF. Here the CDR3 DNA reads TGTGCCAGCAATGAAGTGGGGATTCAGAGGGAGCAGTACTTC.

Worth noting for this clonotype: One end of the junction varies from germline; a read error may be responsible. The chain employs TRBV11-2 and TRBJ1-3, with 7 positions matching TRBD1. Per the germline V gene, CDR1 is SGHAT and CDR2 is FQNNGV. This CDR3 contains 17 residues. The CDR3 coding sequence is TGTACCAGCAGCTACACCGTGACAGGGCGCTCTGGAAACACCATATATTTT. It codes for CTSSYTVTGRSGNTIYF.

In its sample, this clonotype was seen many times. The DNA of the CDR3 is TGTGCCAGCAGCCCTCGGGCTAGCGGGAGCTCCTACAATGAGCAGTTCTTC. It translates to CASSPRASGSSYNEQFF. V and J are TRBV12-3 or TRBV12-4 and TRBJ2-1; the match to TRBD2 covers 10 bases. The CDR3 contains 17 residues. The V gene end was trimmed by 6 bases and the J gene end by 0 bases; junction bases not matched to a gene: 8.

Comment on this clonotype: A much larger clonotype is one base distant, so this may be a read error. This chain uses TRBV4-1 with TRBJ2-7; D may be TRBD1 or TRBD2 (5 bases each). Germline CDR1 is MGHRA and CDR2 is YSYEKL. This CDR3 is built from 18 residues. V dropped 2 bases and J dropped 3 bases, with 23 bases sitting between them. Here the CDR3 reads CASSQTPLGYRGLYEQYF. DNA for the CDR3: TGCGCCAGCAGCCAAACCCCCCTCGGATATCGGGGCCTCTACGAGCAGTACTTC.

About this clonotype: Germline and junction disagree at one end, which may indicate a read error. The J gene is TRBJ1-5, the V gene TRBV7-8; D is uncertain. Germline values: CDR1 SGHVS, CDR2 FQNEAQ. CDR3 length equals 17 residues. The CDR3 DNA follows: TGTGCCCGCAGCTTAGAACCCGGGCTAAAAAAGGATCAGCCCCAGCATTTT. This codes for CARSLEPGLKKDQPQHF.

This chain links TRBV10-3 with TRBJ2-5, with a weak D call TRBD2 (5 bases). Trimming removed 8 bases from V and 4 bases from J, with 14 bases in between. CDR1 and CDR2 (germline): ENHRY, SYGVKD. The CDR3 totals 13 residues. Written as DNA, the CDR3 is TGTGCCATCCGAACCCCCAGCGGAGAGACCCAGTACTTC. Encoded protein: CAIRTPSGETQYF.

With regard to this clonotype: A much more abundant neighbour one base away suggests this may be a read error. This sequence joins TRBV6-6 and TRBJ1-1; D is perhaps TRBD1 (5 bases). V was clipped by 0 bases and J by 6 bases, with 17 bases between them. Germline V CDR1 and CDR2: MNHNY, SVGAGI (reference sequence). The CDR3 covers 16 residues. In nucleotides, the CDR3 is TGTGCCAGCAGTTACTCTAGGGACGCCGGACATTCTGAAGCTTTCTTT. It codes for CASSYSRDAGHSEAFF.

Of note for this clonotype: A much larger clone is a single base away; this may be a read error. J is TRBJ2-7 and V is TRBV6-2 or TRBV6-3; 11 nucleotides match TRBD2. CDR3 length equals 16 residues. Germline loops: CDR1 MNHEY, CDR2 SVGEGT. The chain's CDR3 is CASSYRALAGDYEHYF. The CDR3 DNA reads TGTGCCAGCAGTTATAGGGCACTAGCGGGGGACTACGAGCACTACTTC.

This clonotype is a singleton in its sample. At one end, the junction sequence differs from germline, possibly due to a read error. J is TRBJ2-1 and V is TRBV11-2; D is uncertain. Germline V gene lookup returns CDR1 SGHAT and CDR2 FQNNGV. CDR3 length: 13 residues. CDR3 region: CASSSGEYNERFF. In DNA, the CDR3 is TGTGCCAGCAGCTCTGGAGAGTACAATGAGCGGTTCTTC.

This clonotype was found once. The CDR3 does not end in the conserved phenylalanine or tryptophan, so this is likely a read error. The rearrangement uses TRBV4-1 and TRBJ2-7; 11 positions agree with TRBD2. From germline, CDR1 is MGHRA and CDR2 YSYEKL. V was pared by 1 base and J by 3 bases, with 8 bases of the junction left unmatched. The CDR3 runs to 17 residues. The CDR3 loop reads CASSQASLAGVYYEQYS. CDR3 nucleotides: TGCGCCAGCAGCCAAGCTTCACTAGCGGGGGTTTACTACGAGCAGTACTCC.

Regarding this clonotype: An end of the junction does not agree with germline; a read error may underlie this. The chain links TRBV5-5 to TRBJ2-1; D not resolved. The germline CDR1 and CDR2 sequences are SGHKS and YYEKEE (reference sequence). This CDR3 has 15 amino acids. CDR3 sequence reads: CAGSLVGSTINEQFF. The CDR3 DNA reads as TGTGCCGGCAGCTTGGTTGGCAGTACGATCAACGAGCAGTTCTTC.

The CDR3 DNA reads as TGTGCCAGCAGGCGGCCGGATTCCAACTATGGCTACACCTTC. This codes for CASRRPDSNYGYTF. This chain connects TRBV28 to TRBJ1-2; D remains unclear. V shed 6 bases and J shed 2 bases, with 13 bases lying between them. The CDR3 extends over 14 amino acids. Germline V gene lookup returns CDR1 MDHEN and CDR2 SYDVKM.

Note on this clonotype: The conserved phenylalanine or tryptophan normally closing the CDR3 is absent here, so this likely arose from a read error. The chain is built from TRBV30 and TRBJ1-2, with D tentatively TRBD1 (5 bases). The CDR3 runs to 14 residues. V lost 2 bases to trimming and J lost 3 bases, with 13 bases between them. Looked up from germline, CDR1 is GTSNPN and CDR2 is SVGIG (reference sequence). The CDR3: CAWSYSTADYGYTL. The CDR3, as DNA: TGTGCCTGGAGTTACTCGACAGCAGACTATGGCTACACCTTA.

This clonotype has ten or more counts. The CDR3 reads CAISVGTGSSYEQYF. The CDR3 DNA reads as TGTGCCATCAGTGTCGGGACAGGGTCTTCCTACGAGCAGTACTTC. The rearrangement links TRBV10-3 to TRBJ2-7; 9 bases map to TRBD1. Trimming cost V 4 bases and J 1 base; bases outside gene matches: 5. This CDR3 has 15 amino acids. CDR1 is ENHRY, CDR2 SYGVKD, per germline.

As concerns this clonotype: Since a much larger clone is just one base distant, this may be a read error. The rearrangement joins TRBV4-1 to TRBJ1-1; D unresolved. The CDR3 is 15 amino acids. Per the germline V gene, CDR1 is MGHRA and CDR2 is YSYEKL. CDR3 amino acids: CASGQVTTTNTEAFF. The CDR3 DNA follows: TGCGCCAGCGGCCAAGTGACTACAACGAACACTGAAGCTTTCTTT.

This CDR3 is CASSLKGGREMFF. The CDR3, as DNA: TGTGCCAGCAGCTTAAAGGGCGGGAGAGAGATGTTCTTC. V gene TRBV11-3 combines with J gene TRBJ2-1; the match to TRBD2 covers 7 bases. Unmatched junction bases numbered 10, after V lost 2 bases and J lost 15 bases. This CDR3 contains 13 residues. Germline V lookup: CDR1 SGHNT, CDR2 YENEEA.

This clonotype was counted ten times or more. This chain links TRBV5-1 with TRBJ2-1; possibly TRBD2 for D (5 bases). Per germline, CDR1 SGHRS and CDR2 YFSETQ. V lost 0 bases to trimming and J lost 10 bases, with 11 bases between them. The CDR3 contains 13 residues. This chain's CDR3 is CASSLAEGSEQFF. The DNA for the CDR3 is TGCGCCAGCAGCTTGGCCGAGGGTAGCGAGCAGTTCTTC.

V gene TRBV5-1 combines with J gene TRBJ2-7, with D possibly being TRBD1 (6 bases). CDR1 SGHRS and CDR2 YFSETQ come from the germline V gene. V lost 7 bases and J lost 7, with 12 bases in between. The CDR3 is 11 amino acids. DNA of the CDR3: TGCGCCAGCGCAGAAGGGGGAGAGCAGTACTTC. Translated: CASAEGGEQYF.

The chain employs TRBV12-3 or TRBV12-4 and TRBJ1-4; D is uncertain. This CDR3 comprises 14 residues. V shed 5 bases and J shed 5 bases, with 12 bases lying between them. The CDR3 region is CASSDRWTNEKLFF. CDR3 nucleotide sequence: TGTGCCAGCAGTGATCGTTGGACCAATGAAAAACTGTTTTTT.

The J gene is TRBJ2-7, the V gene TRBV5-5, with D hard to call. The CDR3 is 13 residues long. The germline V and J ends were trimmed by 0 bases and 2 bases, with 6 bases remaining between them. In germline, CDR1 is SGHKS, CDR2 YYEKEE (reference sequence). The CDR3 nucleotides are TGTGCCAGCAGCTTGGACGTCCCCTACGAGCAGTACTTC. As protein: CASSLDVPYEQYF.

Points on this clonotype: With a much larger clone just one base away, this may be a read error. The chain couples TRBV12-3 or TRBV12-4 to TRBJ1-5, with TRBD1 identical over 7 bases. Germline trimming cut 3 bases from V and 4 bases from J; bases unmatched to any gene: 6. The CDR3 spans 15 residues. The CDR3 DNA reads TGTGCCAGCAGTTTGGACAGGTCTAAGAATCAGCCCCAGCATTTT. The encoded protein is CASSLDRSKNQPQHF.

Concerning this clonotype itself: The junction does not match germline at one end; this may be a read error. V and J are TRBV5-4 and TRBJ2-7, with D possibly being TRBD1 (6 bases). The germline V gene encodes CDR1 SGHNT and CDR2 YYREEE (reference sequence). This CDR3 contains 13 residues. The CDR3 is CVSSFPGALEQYF. Here the CDR3 DNA reads TGTGTCAGCAGCTTCCCAGGGGCACTCGAGCAGTACTTC.